Listed below are T cell receptor beta chains from one sample, sequenced in a study of blood T cell repertoires in COVID-19. TCRdb keeps only in-frame clones here, not all; method: immunoSEQ multiplex PCR. The sample holds roughly 220,000 clones; about 83% are singletons and the top ten take 6.8%. Specimen: PBMCs or T cells enriched from blood (not recorded which). The receptors come from a woman between 35 and 50 years old who had recovered from COVID-19. Each CDR3 is given with its conserved first and last residue. A D gene is named only where the DNA matches it firmly.

v_gene: TRBV18; d_gene: NA; j_gene: TRBJ1-3; CDR3aa: CASSPSTRAGNTIYF
v_gene: TRBV3-1/TRBV3-2; d_gene: TRBD2; j_gene: TRBJ2-5; CDR3aa: CASSQGLLAGGVETQYF
v_gene: TRBV7-3; d_gene: TRBD1; j_gene: TRBJ2-3; CDR3aa: CASSFQTGRTDTQYF
v_gene: TRBV18; d_gene: TRBD2; j_gene: TRBJ2-5; CDR3aa: CASSPTSAQETQYF
v_gene: TRBV24-1; d_gene: NA; j_gene: TRBJ2-1; CDR3aa: CATRAAPGVDEQFF
v_gene: TRBV30; d_gene: NA; j_gene: TRBJ1-2; CDR3aa: CAWSVEEYLGYTF
v_gene: TRBV5-1; d_gene: TRBD1; j_gene: TRBJ2-2; CDR3aa: CASTLLTGAGELFF
v_gene: TRBV7-2; d_gene: NA; j_gene: TRBJ2-5; CDR3aa: CASSLRSLAETQYF
v_gene: TRBV5-4; d_gene: TRBD1; j_gene: TRBJ2-5; CDR3aa: CATGQVAETQYF
v_gene: TRBV30; d_gene: NA; j_gene: TRBJ1-2; CDR3aa: CAWSVRQGGNYGYTF
v_gene: TRBV30; d_gene: TRBD1; j_gene: TRBJ1-2; CDR3aa: CACQTGIYGYTF
v_gene: TRBV2; d_gene: NA; j_gene: TRBJ1-2; CDR3aa: CASKALADSGYTF
v_gene: TRBV4-3; d_gene: TRBD1; j_gene: TRBJ1-5; CDR3aa: CASSRSGTGNQPQHF
v_gene: TRBV18; d_gene: NA; j_gene: TRBJ2-1; CDR3aa: CASSPQRNEQFF
v_gene: TRBV28; d_gene: TRBD2; j_gene: TRBJ2-1; CDR3aa: CASSLGLAAYNEQFF
v_gene: TRBV28; d_gene: NA; j_gene: TRBJ1-1; CDR3aa: CASSPSDRVTEAFF
v_gene: TRBV4-1; d_gene: TRBD1; j_gene: TRBJ1-2; CDR3aa: CASSIGQGGYGYTF
v_gene: TRBV9; d_gene: NA; j_gene: TRBJ1-2; CDR3aa: CASSPRTRVVYGYTF
v_gene: TRBV5-6; d_gene: NA; j_gene: TRBJ2-7; CDR3aa: CASSLHMTRGMNHEQYF
v_gene: TRBV5-4; d_gene: TRBD1; j_gene: TRBJ1-1; CDR3aa: CASSLSGTAGTEAFF
v_gene: TRBV18; d_gene: NA; j_gene: TRBJ1-5; CDR3aa: CASSLSNDRNQPQHF
v_gene: TRBV7-3; d_gene: NA; j_gene: TRBJ2-3; CDR3aa: CASSSNTDTQYF
v_gene: TRBV2; d_gene: TRBD2; j_gene: TRBJ2-5; CDR3aa: CASNGGGQETQYF
v_gene: TRBV3-1/TRBV3-2; d_gene: TRBD2; j_gene: TRBJ2-4; CDR3aa: CASRTPQTLAGVVHKNIQYF
v_gene: TRBV4-3; d_gene: NA; j_gene: TRBJ1-4; CDR3aa: CASSQGTGIANEKLFF
v_gene: TRBV29-1; d_gene: NA; j_gene: TRBJ2-3; CDR3aa: CSVDWGRTPDTQYF
v_gene: TRBV28; d_gene: NA; j_gene: TRBJ1-6; CDR3aa: CASFAGARGTSPLHF
v_gene: TRBV11-2; d_gene: NA; j_gene: TRBJ2-7; CDR3aa: CASSKLGFSYEQYF
v_gene: TRBV7-7; d_gene: NA; j_gene: TRBJ2-5; CDR3aa: CASSPGPGSGKTQYF
v_gene: TRBV28; d_gene: TRBD1; j_gene: TRBJ1-1; CDR3aa: CASTTGGDTEAFF
v_gene: TRBV5-1; d_gene: TRBD1; j_gene: TRBJ2-3; CDR3aa: CASSQGDRDGDTQYF
v_gene: TRBV7-2; d_gene: NA; j_gene: TRBJ2-7; CDR3aa: CASSLGGSSLYEQYF
v_gene: TRBV5-1; d_gene: TRBD1; j_gene: TRBJ1-6; CDR3aa: CASSSGTGGNSPLHF
v_gene: TRBV29-1; d_gene: TRBD1; j_gene: TRBJ2-3; CDR3aa: CSVRQGASDTQYF
v_gene: TRBV6-5; d_gene: TRBD1; j_gene: TRBJ2-3; CDR3aa: CASTEKQPGQLTQYF
v_gene: TRBV11-3; d_gene: TRBD2; j_gene: TRBJ2-1; CDR3aa: CASSLPYRGRTVNEQFF
v_gene: TRBV18; d_gene: TRBD2; j_gene: TRBJ2-3; CDR3aa: CASSPGTSGSSTDTQYF
v_gene: TRBV19; d_gene: TRBD1; j_gene: TRBJ1-3; CDR3aa: CASDRGQRNTIYF
v_gene: TRBV7-2; d_gene: NA; j_gene: TRBJ2-1; CDR3aa: CASSLAGVSYNEQFF
v_gene: TRBV7-8; d_gene: NA; j_gene: TRBJ2-5; CDR3aa: CASSLSIVETQYF
v_gene: TRBV27; d_gene: TRBD2; j_gene: TRBJ2-2; CDR3aa: CASSSLTSGGNTGELFF
v_gene: TRBV30; d_gene: NA; j_gene: TRBJ2-4; CDR3aa: CAWRSKLAKNIQYF
v_gene: TRBV4-2; d_gene: NA; j_gene: TRBJ1-1; CDR3aa: CASSLSGSGDTEAFF
v_gene: TRBV11-2; d_gene: TRBD2; j_gene: TRBJ2-1; CDR3aa: CASSLARLAGVNEQFF
v_gene: TRBV18; d_gene: TRBD2; j_gene: TRBJ2-5; CDR3aa: CASSRLAGAGETQYF
v_gene: TRBV19; d_gene: TRBD1; j_gene: TRBJ1-1; CDR3aa: CASSQDRGTEAFF
v_gene: TRBV27; d_gene: NA; j_gene: TRBJ2-4; CDR3aa: CASRTENIQYF
v_gene: TRBV28; d_gene: TRBD1; j_gene: TRBJ1-4; CDR3aa: CASSFDREVEKLFF
v_gene: TRBV28; d_gene: TRBD1; j_gene: TRBJ1-6; CDR3aa: CACQRDRGISSPLHF
v_gene: TRBV2; d_gene: TRBD2; j_gene: TRBJ2-5; CDR3aa: CASSALAGGLETQYF
v_gene: TRBV19; d_gene: TRBD1; j_gene: TRBJ1-4; CDR3aa: CASSFSRGNEKLFF
v_gene: TRBV7-8; d_gene: NA; j_gene: TRBJ1-2; CDR3aa: CASSLVGGAAPRWYGYTF
v_gene: TRBV11-2; d_gene: TRBD1; j_gene: TRBJ2-1; CDR3aa: CASSLDRASYNEQFF
v_gene: TRBV12-5; d_gene: TRBD1; j_gene: TRBJ1-1; CDR3aa: CASGLDRGSRTEAFF
v_gene: TRBV19; d_gene: NA; j_gene: TRBJ1-1; CDR3aa: CASSMGRAPSTEAFF
v_gene: TRBV27; d_gene: TRBD1; j_gene: TRBJ1-6; CDR3aa: CASSLDRVVSPLHF
v_gene: TRBV9; d_gene: TRBD1; j_gene: TRBJ2-4; CDR3aa: CASSETGTTGNIQYF
v_gene: TRBV19; d_gene: NA; j_gene: TRBJ1-1; CDR3aa: CASNPAGVLNTEAFF